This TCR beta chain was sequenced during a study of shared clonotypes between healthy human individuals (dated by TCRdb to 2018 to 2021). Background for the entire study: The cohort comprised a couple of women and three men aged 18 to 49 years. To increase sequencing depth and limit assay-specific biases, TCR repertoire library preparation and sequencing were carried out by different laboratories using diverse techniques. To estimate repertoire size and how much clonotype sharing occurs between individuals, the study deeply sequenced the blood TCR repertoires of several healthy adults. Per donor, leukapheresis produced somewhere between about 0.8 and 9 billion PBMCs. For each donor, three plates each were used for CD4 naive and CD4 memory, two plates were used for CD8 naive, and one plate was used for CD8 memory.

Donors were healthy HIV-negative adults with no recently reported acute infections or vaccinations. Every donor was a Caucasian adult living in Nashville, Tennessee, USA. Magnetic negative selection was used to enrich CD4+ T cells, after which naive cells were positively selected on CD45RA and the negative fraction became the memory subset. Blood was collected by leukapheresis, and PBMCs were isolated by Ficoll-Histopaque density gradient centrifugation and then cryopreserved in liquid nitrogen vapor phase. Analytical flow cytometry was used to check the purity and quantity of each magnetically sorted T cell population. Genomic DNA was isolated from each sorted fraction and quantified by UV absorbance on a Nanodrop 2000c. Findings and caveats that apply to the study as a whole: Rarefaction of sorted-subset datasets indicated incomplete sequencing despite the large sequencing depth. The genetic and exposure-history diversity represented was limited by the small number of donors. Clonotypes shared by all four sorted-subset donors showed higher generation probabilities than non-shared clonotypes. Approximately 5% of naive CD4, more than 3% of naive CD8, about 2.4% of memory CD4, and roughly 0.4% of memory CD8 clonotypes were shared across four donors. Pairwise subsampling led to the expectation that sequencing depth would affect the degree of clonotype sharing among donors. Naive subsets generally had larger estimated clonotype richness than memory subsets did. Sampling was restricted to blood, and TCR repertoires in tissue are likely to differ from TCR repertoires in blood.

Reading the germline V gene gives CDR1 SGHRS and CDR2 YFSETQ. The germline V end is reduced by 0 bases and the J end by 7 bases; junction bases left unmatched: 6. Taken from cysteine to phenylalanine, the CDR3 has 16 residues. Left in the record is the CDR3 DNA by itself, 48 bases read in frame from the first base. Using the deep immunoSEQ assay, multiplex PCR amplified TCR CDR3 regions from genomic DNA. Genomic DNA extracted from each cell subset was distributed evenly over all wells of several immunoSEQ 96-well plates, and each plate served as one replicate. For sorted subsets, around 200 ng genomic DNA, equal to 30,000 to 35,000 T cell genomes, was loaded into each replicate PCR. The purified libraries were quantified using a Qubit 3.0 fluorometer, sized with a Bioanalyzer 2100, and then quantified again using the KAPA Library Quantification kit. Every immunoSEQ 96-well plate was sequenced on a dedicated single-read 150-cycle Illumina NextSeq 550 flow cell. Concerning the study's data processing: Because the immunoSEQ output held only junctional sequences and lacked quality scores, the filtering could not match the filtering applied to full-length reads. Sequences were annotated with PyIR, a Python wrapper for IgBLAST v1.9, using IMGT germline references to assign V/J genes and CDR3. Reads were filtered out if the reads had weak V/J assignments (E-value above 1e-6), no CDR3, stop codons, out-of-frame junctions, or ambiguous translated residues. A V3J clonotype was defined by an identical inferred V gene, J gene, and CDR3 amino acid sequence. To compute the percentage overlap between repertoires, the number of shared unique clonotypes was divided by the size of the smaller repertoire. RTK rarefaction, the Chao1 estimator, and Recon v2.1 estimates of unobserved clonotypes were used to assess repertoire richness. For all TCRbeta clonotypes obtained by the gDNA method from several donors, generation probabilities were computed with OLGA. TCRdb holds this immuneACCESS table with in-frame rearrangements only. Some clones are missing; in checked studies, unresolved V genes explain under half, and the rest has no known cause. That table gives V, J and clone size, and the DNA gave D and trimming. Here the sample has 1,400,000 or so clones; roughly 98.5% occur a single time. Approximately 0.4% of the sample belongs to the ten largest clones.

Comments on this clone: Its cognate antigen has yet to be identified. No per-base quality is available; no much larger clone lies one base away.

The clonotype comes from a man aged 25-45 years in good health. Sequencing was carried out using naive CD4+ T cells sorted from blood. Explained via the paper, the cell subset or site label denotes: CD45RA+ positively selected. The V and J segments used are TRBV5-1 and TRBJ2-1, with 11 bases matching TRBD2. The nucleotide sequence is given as TGCGCCAGCAGCTTGGGGTCTAGCGGGAGGTTGAATGAGCAGTTCTTC. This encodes CASSLGSSGRLNEQFF.